Presented here are 25 T cell receptor beta chains from one specimen sequenced in a study of blood T cells in healthy people across ages. Sample-barcoded 5' priming and a J-beta primer mix drove a second PCR of 7 to 11 cycles. Via MiXCR, TCRdb re-called the 5' RACE reads, giving one row per CDR3 protein. Among around 1,800,000 distinct CDR3 sequences listed, roughly 43% were seen once. Sequenced sample: blood. The receptors derive from a human donor in good health.

In the case of this clonotype: A much larger clone differs by one base, so this may be a read error. The gene calls are TRBV5-1 and TRBJ2-7; 11 bases fit TRBD1. The CDR3 loop spans 18 amino acids. CDR1 and CDR2 from the germline V gene are SGHRS and YFSETQ. DNA for the CDR3: TGCACCAGCAGCCTCCGGACAGGGGGCTCGATGAGCTCCTACGAGCAGTACTTC. This translates into CTSSLRTGGSMSSYEQYF.

This clonotype was detected only a few times. V and J are TRBV12-3 or TRBV12-4 and TRBJ2-4, with D possibly being TRBD2 (6 bases). The CDR3 has 15 residues. V was pared by 2 bases and J by 13 bases, with 21 bases between. The chain's CDR3 is CASSLLGGGYNEQYF. The CDR3 bases are TGTGCCAGCAGTTTACTGGGAGGCGGGTACAATGAGCAGTACTTC.

The chain links TRBV4-3 to TRBJ2-3, with D unclear. There are 16 residues in the CDR3. Germline assignment: CDR1 LGHNA and CDR2 YSLEER. The ends were cut back, 4 bases at V and 1 base at J, with 15 bases in the middle. The CDR3 sequence is CASSRLYDSRTDTQYF. CDR3 bases: TGCGCCAGCAGCCGGCTGTATGATAGCCGCACAGATACGCAGTATTTT.

Points on this clonotype: This clone may be a read error of a much larger clone one base away. Because the CDR3 is missing its conserved closing phenylalanine or tryptophan, this is likely a read error. This chain links TRBV29-1 with TRBJ2-5; D call uncertain. V lost 1 base and J lost 5, with 8 bases in between. From germline, CDR1 is SQVTM and CDR2 ANQGSEA. The CDR3 totals 12 residues. The CDR3 nucleotides read TGCAGCGTTGAAGGGATTTGGGAGACCCAGTACTCC. Protein sequence: CSVEGIWETQYS.

The chain combines TRBV4-2 with TRBJ1-4; perhaps TRBD1 as D (5 bases). Trimming left V 0 bases short and J 5 bases short, with 16 bases between. Germline lookup yields CDR1 LGHNA and CDR2 YNFKEQ. The CDR3 sequence is 17 residues long. The CDR3 sequence is CASSQDLGGGWNEKLFF. Written as DNA, the CDR3 is TGTGCCAGCAGCCAAGATCTAGGCGGGGGGTGGAATGAAAAACTGTTTTTT.

This clonotype was recorded many times. The chain links TRBV10-3 to TRBJ2-7, with D possibly matching TRBD2 (5 bases). The V and J ends lost 7 bases and 10 bases respectively, with 14 bases between them. Looked up from germline, CDR1 is ENHRY and CDR2 is SYGVKD. The CDR3 covers 11 residues. CDR3 coding DNA: TGTGCCATCACCAAGGCGGGTAGCCAGTACTTC. Its translation is CAITKAGSQYF.

The genes are TRBV4-1 and TRBJ2-3; D remains unclear. CDR1 is MGHRA and CDR2 is YSYEKL in the germline V gene. The ends were cut back, 2 bases at V and 6 bases at J, with 9 bases in the middle. This CDR3 spans 13 amino acids. The CDR3 here is CASSQPHGDTQYF. The DNA for the CDR3 is TGCGCCAGCAGCCAACCCCACGGCGATACGCAGTATTTT.

The J gene is TRBJ2-3, the V gene TRBV29-1, with 8 bases that match TRBD1. The CDR3 is 15 residues long. V lost 4 bases, J lost 5 bases, and 11 bases stayed unmatched. Germline V gene sequence: CDR1 SQVTM, CDR2 ANQGSEA. CDR3 coding DNA: TGCAGCGTTGCCGTCTTTGGCAGGGGGCAAGATACGCAGTATTTT. It encodes CSVAVFGRGQDTQYF.

This clonotype has just a few counts. The chain is built from TRBV4-1 and TRBJ1-2; D is undetermined. Trimming removed 0 bases at V and 4 bases at J, with 6 bases between. Per the germline V gene, CDR1 is MGHRA and CDR2 is YSYEKL. The CDR3 consists of 13 residues. The CDR3 coding sequence is TGCGCCAGCAGCCAAGATCCCACCTATGGCTACACCTTC. Translated: CASSQDPTYGYTF.

This clonotype was seen a few times. The chain employs TRBV20-1 and TRBJ1-2; TRBD1 matches 8 bases. This CDR3 is 13 amino acids long. V lost 6 bases and J lost 4; bases outside the gene matches: 7. Germline loops: CDR1 DFQATT, CDR2 SNEGSKA (reference sequence). CDR3 in amino acids: CSAPRGHIYGYTF. The CDR3 DNA reads as TGCAGTGCGCCCAGGGGGCACATCTATGGCTACACCTTC.

The gene calls are TRBV5-1 and TRBJ1-1; D perhaps matches TRBD1 (6 bases). V was pared by 2 bases and J by 0 bases, with 14 bases between. The CDR3 totals 16 residues. Germline CDR1 is SGHRS and CDR2 is YFSETQ. The CDR3 DNA follows: TGCGCCAGCAGCTTTGGTCCGGGACATTTGAACACTGAAGCTTTCTTT. This gives the protein CASSFGPGHLNTEAFF. Combining the CDR3 with reference TRBV5-1 and TRBJ1-1 gives the whole variable domain KAGVTQTPRYLIKTRGQQVTLSCSPISGHRSVSWYQQTPGQGLQFLFEYFSETQRNKGNFPGRFSGRQFSNSRSEMNVSTLELGDSALYLCASSFGPGHLNTEAFFGQGTRLTVV.

This clonotype was detected only a few times. The rearrangement joins TRBV20-1 to TRBJ1-2; TRBD1 is a possible D gene (5 bases). With 6 bases removed from V and 2 bases from J, the gap between germline ends came to 16 bases. The CDR3 is 14 amino acids. Germline V CDR1 and CDR2: DFQATT, SNEGSKA (reference sequence). CDR3 DNA sequence: TGCAGTGCCTTACAGGTGGAAGCAAACTATGGCTACACCTTC. It translates to CSALQVEANYGYTF.

The chain joins TRBV7-2 to TRBJ1-1, with D unclear. V gave up 5 bases and J gave up 4 bases, with 14 bases separating them. This CDR3 contains 14 residues. The germline CDR1 and CDR2 sequences are SGHTA and FQGNSA. The CDR3 bases are TGTGCCAGCAGCACACGGCCCCGGAGCACTGAAGCTTTCTTT. Translated, it gives CASSTRPRSTEAFF.

This clonotype was counted a few times. The J gene is TRBJ2-3, the V gene TRBV7-7; D is possibly TRBD2 (6 bases). The CDR3 has 15 residues. V was trimmed by 5 bases and J by 2 bases, leaving 14 bases between them. The germline V gene encodes CDR1 SSHAT and CDR2 FNYEAQ (reference sequence). The CDR3 DNA reads TGTGCCAGCAGCCCCGGCCGGGACTTCACAGATACGCAGTATTTT. This sequence encodes CASSPGRDFTDTQYF.

The chain uses TRBV15 and TRBJ2-5; D tentatively fits TRBD1 or TRBD2 (6 bases each). This CDR3 spans 16 amino acids. Germline V gene sequence: CDR1 LNHNV, CDR2 YYDKDF (reference sequence). V lost 5 bases and J lost 5, with 21 bases in between. The CDR3 is CATSAGTLDTGETQYF. The CDR3, as DNA: TGTGCCACCAGCGCGGGGACTCTAGATACAGGGGAGACCCAGTACTTC.

This chain joins TRBV9 and TRBJ1-4; perhaps TRBD1 as D (6 bases). Between the trimmed V and J ends, which lost 4 bases and 4 bases, there was a span of 11 bases. The CDR3 consists of 14 residues. CDR1 is SGDLS and CDR2 is YYNGEE in the germline V gene. The CDR3: CASSPRGDNEKLFF. DNA of the CDR3: TGTGCCAGCAGCCCAAGGGGGGATAATGAAAAACTGTTTTTT.

In this sample, this clonotype turned up a few times. The chain recombines TRBV2 with TRBJ2-1; D not certain. The CDR3 is 11 amino acids. Germline loops: CDR1 SNHLY, CDR2 FYNNEI. V lost 4 bases, J lost 8 bases, and 6 bases lay in between. CDR3 region: CASSAHHEQFF. In DNA, the CDR3 is TGTGCCAGCAGTGCCCATCATGAGCAGTTCTTC.

The J gene is TRBJ1-1, the V gene TRBV5-1; 7 bases line up with TRBD1. The V gene end was trimmed by 5 bases and the J gene end by 7 bases; junction bases not matched to a gene: 14. CDR3 size: 15 residues. The germline V gene encodes CDR1 SGHRS and CDR2 YFSETQ. CDR3 bases: TGCGCCAGCAGACCATTACAGGGGCCTGAGGATGAAGCTTTCTTT. As protein: CASRPLQGPEDEAFF.

This clonotype was counted a few times. The chain carries TRBV29-1 and TRBJ1-2; a weak D match, TRBD1 (5 bases). This CDR3 is 11 amino acids long. The germline V gene encodes CDR1 SQVTM and CDR2 ANQGSEA. V was shortened by 2 bases and J by 8 bases, with 9 bases between the two germline ends. The CDR3, as DNA: TGCAGCGTTGAACGGGACGGAGGCTACACCTTC. This translates into CSVERDGGYTF.

This clonotype was counted only a few times. One junction end disagrees with the germline gene, perhaps due to a read error. The V call is TRBV6-2 or TRBV6-3, the J call TRBJ1-1; D gene uncertain. Per germline, CDR1 MNHEY and CDR2 SVGEGT. This CDR3 spans 12 amino acids. CDR3 DNA: TGTGCCAGCAGTTATGGGAGCCCTGAAGTTTTCTTT. It codes for CASSYGSPEVFF.

This clonotype showed up just a few times. V and J are TRBV12-3 or TRBV12-4 and TRBJ2-7; 8 bases are a match to TRBD1. This CDR3 comprises 15 residues. Trimming cost V 5 bases and J 5 bases; bases outside gene matches: 11. In nucleotides, the CDR3 is TGTGCCAGCAGTCGACTTGGACAGGGCACCAACGAGCAGTACTTC. Translated: CASSRLGQGTNEQYF.

The gene calls are TRBV20-1 and TRBJ2-7, with 9 bases matching TRBD2. The germline CDR1 and CDR2 sequences are DFQATT and SNEGSKA (reference sequence). V gave up 0 bases and J gave up 3 bases; unmatched junction bases: 3. CDR3 length: 14 residues. CDR3 protein: CSAREAGGNYEQYF. The CDR3 DNA is TGCAGTGCTAGAGAAGCGGGGGGTAACTACGAGCAGTACTTC.

J is TRBJ2-5 and V is TRBV13; 8 bases are shared with TRBD1. The CDR3 contains 14 residues. CDR1 is PRHDT and CDR2 is FYEKMQ in the germline V gene (reference sequence). The V segment lost 6 bases and the J segment 6 bases; nucleotides outside the gene matches: 9. The CDR3 region is CASRGRGRSKTQYF. The CDR3 DNA is TGTGCCAGCAGGGGCAGGGGGCGCAGCAAGACCCAGTACTTC. The full variable domain, in which reference TRBV13 and TRBJ2-5 provide the parts outside the CDR3, is AAGVIQSPRHLIKEKRETATLKCYPIPRHDTVYWYQQGPGQDPQFLISFYEKMQSDKGSIPDRFSAQQFSDYHSELNMSSLELGDSALYFCASRGRGRSKTQYFGPGTRLLVL.

This clonotype was detected only a few times. The rearrangement links TRBV18 to TRBJ2-7; weak D call: TRBD2 (6 bases). V was trimmed by 3 bases and J by 5 bases, leaving 14 bases between them. This CDR3 region has 14 residues. Per germline, CDR1 KGHSH and CDR2 LQKENI. The CDR3 protein is CASSPGGTLNEQYF. As DNA, the CDR3 is TGTGCCAGCTCACCGGGCGGGACCTTGAACGAGCAGTACTTC.

This chain links TRBV28 with TRBJ1-4; D is unresolved. CDR3 length: 15 residues. Germline V CDR1 and CDR2: MDHEN, SYDVKM. Trimming removed 7 bases at V and 10 bases at J, with 22 bases between. The CDR3 protein is CASTPLRKALGKLFF. DNA for the CDR3: TGTGCCAGCACCCCGCTCCGTAAAGCCCTGGGAAAACTGTTTTTT.